This T cell receptor beta chain was documented in a study of CD8+ T cells in alopecia areata. Treatment indicated: oral pan-JAK inhibitor, 5-10 mg twice daily. PBMCs yielded sorted CD4+ and CD8+ T cells. The CDR3 is 14 residues long. The germline V gene encodes CDR1 GTSNPN and CDR2 SVGIG (reference sequence). Trimming took 1 base from V and 7 from J, leaving 14 bases between them. cDNA prepared by RNA extraction and subsequent reverse transcription served as the template for sequencing. Method: immunoSEQ multiplex PCR; TCRdb's copy keeps in-frame clones and lacks some. Of about 210,000 clones detected, around 57% appear once; the ten largest clones hold roughly 1.5%. Worth noting for this clone: Its antigen is not known.

Study results and limitations: Scalp sample sequencing also detects resident alphabeta T cells of normal skin.

Sequencing was performed on CD4+ T cells sorted from blood, taken at week 4, from a patient treated with tofacitinib. The rearrangement links TRBV30 to TRBJ1-5; TRBD1 might be the D (6 bases). The sequence derives from a human donor with alopecia areata. This CDR3 reads CAWSADSSGQPQHF. The CDR3 DNA reads as TGTGCCTGGAGTGCGGACAGCTCGGGACAGCCCCAGCATTTT.